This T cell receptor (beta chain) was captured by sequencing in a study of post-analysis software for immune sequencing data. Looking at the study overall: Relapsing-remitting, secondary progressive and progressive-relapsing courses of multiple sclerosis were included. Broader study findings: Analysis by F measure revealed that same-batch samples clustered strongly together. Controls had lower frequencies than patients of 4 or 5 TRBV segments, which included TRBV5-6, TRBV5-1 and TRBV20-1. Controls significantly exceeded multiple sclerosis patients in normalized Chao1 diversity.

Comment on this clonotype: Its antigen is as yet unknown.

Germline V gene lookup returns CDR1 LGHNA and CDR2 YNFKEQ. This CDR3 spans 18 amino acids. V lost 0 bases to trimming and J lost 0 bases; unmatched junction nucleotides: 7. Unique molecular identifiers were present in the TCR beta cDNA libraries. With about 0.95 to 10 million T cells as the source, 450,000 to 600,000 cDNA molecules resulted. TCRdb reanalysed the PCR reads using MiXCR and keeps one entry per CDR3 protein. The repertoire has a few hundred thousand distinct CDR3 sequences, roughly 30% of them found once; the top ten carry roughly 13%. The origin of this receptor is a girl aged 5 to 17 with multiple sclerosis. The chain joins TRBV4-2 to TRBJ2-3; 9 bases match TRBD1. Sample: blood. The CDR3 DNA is TGTGCCAGCAGCCAAGACCTTCCCGGACAGGGGAGCACAGATACGCAGTATTTT. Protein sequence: CASSQDLPGQGSTDTQYF.